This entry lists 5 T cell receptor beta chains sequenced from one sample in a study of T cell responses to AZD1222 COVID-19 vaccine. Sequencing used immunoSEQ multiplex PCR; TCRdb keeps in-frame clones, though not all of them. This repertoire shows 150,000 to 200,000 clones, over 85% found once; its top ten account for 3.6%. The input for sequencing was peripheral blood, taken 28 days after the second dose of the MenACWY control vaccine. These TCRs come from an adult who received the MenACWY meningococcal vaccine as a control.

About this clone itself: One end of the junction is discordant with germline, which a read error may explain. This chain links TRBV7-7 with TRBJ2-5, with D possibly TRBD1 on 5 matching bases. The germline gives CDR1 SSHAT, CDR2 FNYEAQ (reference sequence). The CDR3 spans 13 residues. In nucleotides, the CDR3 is TGTGCTAGCAGCCTAGGACACCCTGAGACCCAGTACTTC. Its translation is CASSLGHPETQYF.

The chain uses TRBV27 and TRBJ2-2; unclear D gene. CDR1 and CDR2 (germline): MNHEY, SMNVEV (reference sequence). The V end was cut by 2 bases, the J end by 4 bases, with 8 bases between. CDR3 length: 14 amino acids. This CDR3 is CASSLIRSTGELFF. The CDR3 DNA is TGTGCCAGCAGTTTAATCAGGAGCACCGGGGAGCTGTTTTTT.

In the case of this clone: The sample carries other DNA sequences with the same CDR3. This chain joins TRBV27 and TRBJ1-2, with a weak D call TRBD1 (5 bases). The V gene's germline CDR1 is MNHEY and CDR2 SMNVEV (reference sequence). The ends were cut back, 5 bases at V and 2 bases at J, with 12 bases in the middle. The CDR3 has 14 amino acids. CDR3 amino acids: CASSPGGGNYGYTF. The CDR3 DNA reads TGTGCCAGCAGTCCGGGGGGAGGGAACTATGGCTACACCTTC.

The CDR3 region is CASSRGDRGSDGYTF. Written as DNA, the CDR3 is TGCGCCAGCAGCCGGGGGGACAGGGGATCCGATGGCTACACCTTC. The rearrangement joins TRBV4-1 to TRBJ1-2; 10 nucleotides align to TRBD1. The CDR3 consists of 15 residues. V lost 4 bases to trimming and J lost 6 bases; unmatched junction nucleotides: 8. CDR1 MGHRA and CDR2 YSYEKL come from the germline V gene.

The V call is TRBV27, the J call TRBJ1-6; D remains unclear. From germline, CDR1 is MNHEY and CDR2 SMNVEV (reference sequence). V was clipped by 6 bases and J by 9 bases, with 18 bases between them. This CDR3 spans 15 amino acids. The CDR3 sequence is CASRESGAKGSPLHF. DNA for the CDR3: TGTGCCAGCAGAGAATCAGGAGCCAAGGGTTCACCCCTCCACTTT.